These T cell receptor beta chains were read from a single sample in a study of T cells in narcolepsy. The repertoire was sequenced with immunoSEQ multiplex PCR; TCRdb's copy has only in-frame clones and lacks some. The profile shows about 20,000 clones, 80% to 85% of them singletons. The sequenced sample was memory (CD45RA-) CD4+ T cells from blood. The receptors derive from a human donor in good health. The CDR3 runs from the conserved cysteine through the conserved F or W. Each record gives: CDR3 protein, CDR3 DNA, D gene, J gene, CDR3 length, clone size, V gene. D genes are given only for firm matches. The size of a clone is reported for some rows only, either as once, few or many, or as a class for expanded clones.

CDR3 protein: CASSLVAGGTETQYF
CDR3 DNA: TGCGCCAGCAGCTTGGTCGCCGGAGGGACGGAGACCCAGTACTTC
D gene: -
J gene: TRBJ2-5
CDR3 length: 15
clone size: -
V gene: TRBV5-1

CDR3 protein: CASSITGATASGNTIYF
CDR3 DNA: TGTGCCAGCAGCATTACCGGGGCTACGGCGTCTGGAAACACCATATATTTT
D gene: -
J gene: TRBJ1-3
CDR3 length: 17
clone size: -
V gene: TRBV5-4

CDR3 protein: CASSYSRQLAKNIQYF
CDR3 DNA: TGTGCCAGCAGTTACTCGCGGCAGTTAGCCAAAAACATTCAGTACTTC
D gene: -
J gene: TRBJ2-4
CDR3 length: 16
clone size: -
V gene: TRBV6-5

CDR3 protein: CAWSGGGNQPQHF
CDR3 DNA: TGTGCCTGGAGTGGAGGGGGAAATCAGCCCCAGCATTTT
D gene: -
J gene: TRBJ1-5
CDR3 length: 13
clone size: -
V gene: TRBV30

CDR3 protein: CASSLQGATEAFF
CDR3 DNA: TGTGCCAGCAGTCTACAGGGGGCTACTGAAGCCTTCTTT
D gene: TRBD1
J gene: TRBJ1-1
CDR3 length: 13
clone size: -
V gene: TRBV2

CDR3 protein: CASSPRVGSYEQYF
CDR3 DNA: TGCGCCAGCAGCCCCAGGGTCGGGTCCTACGAGCAGTACTTC
D gene: -
J gene: TRBJ2-7
CDR3 length: 14
clone size: -
V gene: TRBV5-1

CDR3 protein: CATRGANTGELFF
CDR3 DNA: TGTGCCACCCGGGGGGCAAACACCGGGGAGCTGTTTTTT
D gene: -
J gene: TRBJ2-2
CDR3 length: 13
clone size: once
V gene: TRBV15

CDR3 protein: CAWTLQLSYEQYF
CDR3 DNA: TGTGCCTGGACGTTACAGCTCTCCTACGAGCAGTACTTC
D gene: -
J gene: TRBJ2-7
CDR3 length: 13
clone size: -
V gene: TRBV30

CDR3 protein: CASSLVSGGDSPLHF
CDR3 DNA: TGTGCCAGCAGCTTAGTTTCCGGTGGGGATTCACCCCTCCACTTT
D gene: -
J gene: TRBJ1-6
CDR3 length: 15
clone size: -
V gene: TRBV11-1

CDR3 protein: CASRQGPAGHSPLHF
CDR3 DNA: TGTGCCAGCAGACAGGGTCCAGCCGGGCATTCACCCCTCCACTTT
D gene: -
J gene: TRBJ1-6
CDR3 length: 15
clone size: -
V gene: TRBV25-1

CDR3 protein: CASSVWATNTGELFF
CDR3 DNA: TGTGCCAGCAGCGTATGGGCAACGAACACCGGGGAGCTGTTTTTT
D gene: -
J gene: TRBJ2-2
CDR3 length: 15
clone size: -
V gene: TRBV9

CDR3 protein: CASSKRQALRELFF
CDR3 DNA: TGTGCCAGCAGCAAAAGACAGGCCCTGAGGGAACTGTTTTTT
D gene: -
J gene: TRBJ1-4
CDR3 length: 14
clone size: -
V gene: TRBV13

CDR3 protein: CASSLGGHEQYF
CDR3 DNA: TGCGCCAGCAGCTTGGGGGGCCACGAGCAGTACTTC
D gene: -
J gene: TRBJ2-7
CDR3 length: 12
clone size: -
V gene: TRBV5-1

CDR3 protein: CSVAGGWGMNTEAFF
CDR3 DNA: TGCAGCGTTGCGGGAGGGTGGGGAATGAACACTGAAGCTTTCTTT
D gene: -
J gene: TRBJ1-1
CDR3 length: 15
clone size: -
V gene: TRBV29-1

CDR3 protein: CASSSGVNTEAFF
CDR3 DNA: TGTGCCAGCAGCTCAGGTGTAAACACTGAAGCTTTCTTT
D gene: -
J gene: TRBJ1-1
CDR3 length: 13
clone size: -
V gene: TRBV7-2

CDR3 protein: CASSLAGRTFQETQYF
CDR3 DNA: TGTGCCAGCAGCTTGGCGGGGCGGACCTTCCAAGAGACCCAGTACTTC
D gene: -
J gene: TRBJ2-5
CDR3 length: 16
clone size: -
V gene: TRBV5-4

CDR3 protein: CASSVGMGQGNEQYF
CDR3 DNA: TGTGCCAGCAGCGTAGGAATGGGACAGGGTAACGAGCAGTACTTC
D gene: TRBD1
J gene: TRBJ2-7
CDR3 length: 15
clone size: -
V gene: TRBV9

CDR3 protein: CASSEVGSSGNTIYF
CDR3 DNA: TGTGCCAGCAGTGAAGTCGGTAGCTCTGGAAACACCATATATTTT
D gene: -
J gene: TRBJ1-3
CDR3 length: 15
clone size: -
V gene: TRBV6-1

CDR3 protein: CASRGLSPYEQYF
CDR3 DNA: TGTGCCAGCCGCGGTTTAAGCCCCTACGAGCAGTACTTC
D gene: -
J gene: TRBJ2-7
CDR3 length: 13
clone size: -
V gene: TRBV2

CDR3 protein: CASSLGWEGTEAFF
CDR3 DNA: TGTGCCAGCAGCTTGGGCTGGGAGGGCACTGAAGCTTTCTTT
D gene: -
J gene: TRBJ1-1
CDR3 length: 14
clone size: -
V gene: TRBV5-4

CDR3 protein: CASIPQGPSYEQYF
CDR3 DNA: TGTGCCAGCATCCCTCAAGGTCCCTCCTACGAGCAGTACTTC
D gene: -
J gene: TRBJ2-7
CDR3 length: 14
clone size: -
V gene: TRBV2

CDR3 protein: CASSLIHRDRVLANEQFF
CDR3 DNA: TGTGCCAGCAGCTTGATCCACCGGGACAGGGTGCTCGCTAATGAGCAGTTCTTC
D gene: TRBD1
J gene: TRBJ2-1
CDR3 length: 18
clone size: -
V gene: TRBV5-5

CDR3 protein: CAHLHGVRYSPLHF
CDR3 DNA: TGTGCCCACCTTCACGGGGTTCGCTATTCACCCCTCCACTTT
D gene: -
J gene: TRBJ1-6
CDR3 length: 14
clone size: few
V gene: TRBV5-5

CDR3 protein: CASSSGRGGASDTQYF
CDR3 DNA: TGTGCCAGCAGCTCCGGTCGCGGGGGGGCCTCAGATACGCAGTATTTT
D gene: TRBD2
J gene: TRBJ2-3
CDR3 length: 16
clone size: -
V gene: TRBV7-2

CDR3 protein: CASSLRAASPLHF
CDR3 DNA: TGTGCCAGCAGCTTGAGGGCAGCTTCACCCCTCCACTTT
D gene: -
J gene: TRBJ1-6
CDR3 length: 13
clone size: once
V gene: TRBV7-3

CDR3 protein: CASSKARVPETQYF
CDR3 DNA: TGTGCCAGCAGCAAAGCGCGGGTCCCGGAGACCCAGTACTTC
D gene: -
J gene: TRBJ2-5
CDR3 length: 14
clone size: -
V gene: TRBV21-1

CDR3 protein: CASSLGTSGSYEQFF
CDR3 DNA: TGTGCCAGCAGCCTGGGGACTAGCGGGAGTTATGAGCAGTTCTTC
D gene: TRBD2
J gene: TRBJ2-1
CDR3 length: 15
clone size: -
V gene: TRBV9

CDR3 protein: CASSGTGRPNYGYTF
CDR3 DNA: TGTGCCAGTAGTGGGACAGGACGACCTAACTATGGCTACACCTTC
D gene: TRBD1
J gene: TRBJ1-2
CDR3 length: 15
clone size: few
V gene: TRBV19

CDR3 protein: CASTPAGRGYGYTF
CDR3 DNA: TGTGCCAGCACCCCGGCCGGCCGCGGCTATGGCTACACCTTC
D gene: -
J gene: TRBJ1-2
CDR3 length: 14
clone size: few
V gene: TRBV28

CDR3 protein: CASSYSRNQPQHF
CDR3 DNA: TGTGCCAGCAGTTACTCGAGAAATCAGCCCCAGCATTTT
D gene: -
J gene: TRBJ1-5
CDR3 length: 13
clone size: -
V gene: TRBV6-6

CDR3 protein: CASKNSGGLRSETQYF
CDR3 DNA: TGTGCCAGCAAGAATAGCGGGGGCCTAAGGTCGGAGACCCAGTACTTC
D gene: TRBD2
J gene: TRBJ2-5
CDR3 length: 16
clone size: -
V gene: TRBV2

CDR3 protein: CASSLAGQGVSGYTF
CDR3 DNA: TGTGCCAGCAGCTTAGCCGGACAGGGAGTCAGTGGCTACACCTTC
D gene: TRBD1
J gene: TRBJ1-2
CDR3 length: 15
clone size: -
V gene: TRBV7-9

CDR3 protein: CASSPPAATGGYTF
CDR3 DNA: TGTGCCAGCAGCCCCCCGGCGGCGACCGGTGGCTACACCTTC
D gene: -
J gene: TRBJ1-2
CDR3 length: 14
clone size: -
V gene: TRBV7-3

CDR3 protein: CASSLFAGHHEQYF
CDR3 DNA: TGTGCCAGCAGCTTGTTCGCAGGGCACCACGAGCAGTACTTC
D gene: -
J gene: TRBJ2-7
CDR3 length: 14
clone size: -
V gene: TRBV5-6

CDR3 protein: CASSISRQGGSANYGYTF
CDR3 DNA: TGTGCCAGTAGTATCTCACGACAGGGAGGATCAGCTAACTATGGCTACACCTTC
D gene: TRBD1
J gene: TRBJ1-2
CDR3 length: 18
clone size: -
V gene: TRBV19

CDR3 protein: CAWGTVDGAFF
CDR3 DNA: TGTGCCTGGGGGACGGTCGACGGAGCTTTCTTT
D gene: -
J gene: TRBJ1-1
CDR3 length: 11
clone size: -
V gene: TRBV30

CDR3 protein: CASGLGAGPQDTQYF
CDR3 DNA: TGTGCTAGTGGTTTGGGCGCGGGCCCCCAAGATACGCAGTATTTT
D gene: -
J gene: TRBJ2-3
CDR3 length: 15
clone size: -
V gene: TRBV12-5

CDR3 protein: CASSVARGRTDTQYF
CDR3 DNA: TGTGCCAGCAGCGTAGCCCGGGGGCGGACAGATACGCAGTATTTT
D gene: -
J gene: TRBJ2-3
CDR3 length: 15
clone size: -
V gene: TRBV9

CDR3 protein: CASSLALGVETQYF
CDR3 DNA: TGTGCCAGCAGCTTAGCGCTCGGGGTCGAGACCCAGTACTTC
D gene: -
J gene: TRBJ2-5
CDR3 length: 14
clone size: -
V gene: TRBV7-2

CDR3 protein: CASRDRAATEAFF
CDR3 DNA: TGTGCCAGCAGAGACAGGGCGGCCACTGAAGCTTTCTTT
D gene: TRBD1
J gene: TRBJ1-1
CDR3 length: 13
clone size: -
V gene: TRBV6-1

CDR3 protein: CSVHLAGGTDTQYF
CDR3 DNA: TGCAGCGTCCATCTAGCGGGGGGGACAGATACGCAGTATTTT
D gene: TRBD2
J gene: TRBJ2-3
CDR3 length: 14
clone size: -
V gene: TRBV29-1

CDR3 protein: CASSPQAPYGYTF
CDR3 DNA: TGTGCCAGCTCACCCCAGGCGCCATATGGCTACACCTTC
D gene: -
J gene: TRBJ1-2
CDR3 length: 13
clone size: -
V gene: TRBV18

CDR3 protein: CASSYSTPKANTEAFF
CDR3 DNA: TGTGCCAGCAGTTACTCGACGCCTAAAGCGAACACTGAAGCTTTCTTT
D gene: -
J gene: TRBJ1-1
CDR3 length: 16
clone size: -
V gene: TRBV6-5

CDR3 protein: CASSPTLQGSAFF
CDR3 DNA: TGTGCCAGCAGCCCAACCTTACAGGGGTCAGCTTTCTTT
D gene: TRBD1
J gene: TRBJ1-1
CDR3 length: 13
clone size: -
V gene: TRBV6-5

CDR3 protein: CASSFRTGGGTEAFF
CDR3 DNA: TGTGCCAGCAGCTTTCGGACAGGGGGAGGAACTGAAGCTTTCTTT
D gene: TRBD1
J gene: TRBJ1-1
CDR3 length: 15
clone size: -
V gene: TRBV7-2

CDR3 protein: CSVGRGPRYNEQFF
CDR3 DNA: TGCAGCGTCGGCAGGGGACCAAGATACAATGAGCAGTTCTTC
D gene: -
J gene: TRBJ2-1
CDR3 length: 14
clone size: once
V gene: TRBV29-1

CDR3 protein: CASSFLDTGELFF
CDR3 DNA: TGCGCCAGCAGCTTCCTAGACACCGGGGAGCTGTTTTTT
D gene: -
J gene: TRBJ2-2
CDR3 length: 13
clone size: -
V gene: TRBV5-1

CDR3 protein: CASSLVPGAADTQYF
CDR3 DNA: TGTGCCAGCAGCTTAGTACCGGGAGCGGCAGATACGCAGTATTTT
D gene: -
J gene: TRBJ2-3
CDR3 length: 15
clone size: few
V gene: TRBV7-2

CDR3 protein: CASSPGSQGGNQPQHF
CDR3 DNA: TGTGCCAGCAGCCCAGGAAGTCAGGGAGGCAATCAGCCCCAGCATTTT
D gene: -
J gene: TRBJ1-5
CDR3 length: 16
clone size: -
V gene: TRBV27

CDR3 protein: CASSLGGSGRSVYGYTF
CDR3 DNA: TGTGCCAGCAGCTTAGGGGGGAGTGGCAGGTCCGTGTATGGCTACACCTTC
D gene: -
J gene: TRBJ1-2
CDR3 length: 17
clone size: -
V gene: TRBV7-2

CDR3 protein: CSAENRGTTF
CDR3 DNA: TGCAGTGCTGAAAACAGGGGGACCACCTTC
D gene: TRBD1
J gene: TRBJ1-2
CDR3 length: 10
clone size: few
V gene: TRBV20-1

CDR3 protein: CASSQEPPPAQGKLFF
CDR3 DNA: TGCGCCAGCAGCCAAGAGCCCCCGCCTGCGCAGGGAAAACTGTTTTTT
D gene: -
J gene: TRBJ1-4
CDR3 length: 16
clone size: few
V gene: TRBV4-3